This T cell receptor beta chain was sequenced for a study of post-analysis software for immune sequencing data (dated by TCRdb to 2014 to 2015). About the full investigation: The recorded disease courses included relapsing-remitting, secondary progressive and progressive-relapsing multiple sclerosis, and some patients had no subtype annotation. The multiple sclerosis patient repertoires were compared with around ten previously published healthy control repertoires from donors aged 6 to 25 years. A subset of samples was prepared in parallel using single-end sample barcoding, then pooled and co-amplified after Illumina adapter ligation.

The CDR3 holds 15 amino acids from the cysteine to the phenylalanine. The read is trimmed to its CDR3 DNA, 45 bases read in frame from base 1. Trimming at the junction amounts to 6 bases on V and 2 bases on J, and the germline ends lie 17 bases apart. Overall results and qualifications from the work: The multiple sclerosis patient group was slightly younger than the control group. Direct clustering with F measure showed strong co-clustering of samples prepared in the same batch, prompting a batch-effect correction. Significantly higher frequencies in patients than in controls were found for several TRBV segments, including TRBV5-6, TRBV5-1 and TRBV20-1. Normalized Chao1 diversity was significantly lower in multiple sclerosis patients than controls, suggesting substantial peripheral T-cell clonal expansion.

In this sample, this clonotype turned up many times. Its target antigen remains unknown. No quality values exist for individual bases; no much larger clone is one base distant. To demonstrate the VDJtools post-analysis software, TCR beta repertoires were profiled from the peripheral blood of roughly 14 young patients with multiple sclerosis. The multiple sclerosis patients were children and adolescents ranging in age from roughly 6 to 16 years. The library was prepared using PCR. Sequencing relied on an Illumina HiSeq 2500. To reduce PCR and sequencing biases, unique molecular identifiers were built into the TCR beta cDNA libraries. Every 1 to 10 million input T cells yielded 500,000 or so cDNA molecules, meaning each molecule approximated one T cell. The patient libraries were prepared and sequenced with the same protocol used for the earlier healthy control dataset. Samples belonging to the same batch were prepared together, multiplexed and sequenced on a shared HiSeq lane. The published analysis was carried out like this. Raw barcoded reads were processed with MIGEC, and single-read molecular identifier groups were discarded before consensus assembly and CDR3 extraction. VDJtools was used for post-analysis of the clonotype tables, with diversity normalized by down-sampling every dataset to the smallest sample size. In repertoire overlap clustering, CDR3 amino acid sequences, but not nucleotide sequences, were matched to correct batch-related cross-sample contamination. The raw public reads went through TCRdb reprocessing: fastp at Q25, MiXCR clone calling, in-frame beta chains kept. Rows with one shared CDR3 protein collapse into an entry with the most common genes and DNA. Here the V and J calls rest on TCRdb's processing, not on the authors' analysis. The sample includes fewer than 850,000 distinct CDR3 sequences, with less than 35% observed a single time. Around 0.56% of the sample is taken by the ten largest.

The sequence derives from a girl between 5 and 17 years old with multiple sclerosis. In this chain, TRBV12-3 or TRBV12-4 is recombined with TRBJ2-7, with a weak D call of TRBD1 (5 bases match). The sample taken for sequencing was blood. CDR3 sequence: CASSDTTALPYEQYF. The DNA sequence follows: TGTGCCAGCAGCGATACGACAGCCCTACCCTACGAGCAGTACTTC.